Listed here are 21 T cell receptor beta chains from one sample, sequenced in a study of T cells in Graves' hyperthyroidism and ophthalmopathy. Amplified regions were TCR beta CDR3 sequences from RNA transcripts. Primed by the HTBI set, a first-round RT-PCR was run on the TCR CDR3. One entry per CDR3 protein, called by TCRdb with MiXCR from the multiplex PCR reads. The sample gives around 690,000 distinct CDR3 sequences, 17% of which show up once; roughly a sixth is in the top ten. Sequenced: blood. The receptor source for this set is a man between 50 and 59 years old with Graves' hyperthyroidism.

This clonotype was seen ten or more times. The chain has TRBV12-3 or TRBV12-4 and TRBJ2-7, with TRBD2 matching 11 bases. CDR3 length: 14 residues. The V and J ends lost 4 bases and 3 bases, in that order; junction bases with no gene match: 2. This CDR3 reads CASSSLAGGYEQYF. Here the CDR3 DNA reads TGTGCCAGCAGTTCTCTAGCGGGAGGCTACGAGCAGTACTTC.

This clonotype was recorded at least ten times. V gene TRBV6-1 combines with J gene TRBJ1-1; D is possibly TRBD1 (5 bases). With 3 bases removed from V and 12 bases from J, the gap between germline ends came to 11 bases. The CDR3 totals 11 residues. Germline V gene data show CDR1 as MNHNS and CDR2 as SASEGT. The CDR3 sequence: CASSDWGRTFF. The CDR3 bases are TGTGCCAGCAGTGACTGGGGGAGAACTTTCTTT.

This clonotype was counted many times. J is TRBJ1-4 and V is TRBV27; TRBD1 agrees at 12 bases. Unmatched junction bases numbered 4, after V lost 3 bases and J lost 8 bases. Germline V gives CDR1 MNHEY, CDR2 SMNVEV (reference sequence). CDR3 length equals 15 residues. The CDR3 region is CASSLGGTGGEKLFF. In DNA form, the CDR3 reads TGTGCCAGCAGTTTGGGCGGGACAGGGGGCGAAAAACTGTTTTTT.

V gene TRBV19 combines with J gene TRBJ2-3; 11 nucleotides match TRBD2. V was clipped by 5 bases and J by 2 bases; unmatched bases: 9. Germline V lookup: CDR1 LNHDA, CDR2 SQIVND (reference sequence). This CDR3 spans 17 amino acids. The CDR3 DNA is TGTGCCAGTAGTCACCCCAGTAGCGGGAGGGCCACAGATACGCAGTATTTT. The encoded protein is CASSHPSSGRATDTQYF.

This clonotype showed up many times. V gene TRBV7-3 combines with J gene TRBJ2-7; 7 positions agree with TRBD2. The CDR3 is 15 amino acids. Germline loops: CDR1 SGHTA, CDR2 FQGTGA. Losses at the gene ends were 2 bases for V and 4 bases for J; bases not matched to a gene: 8. The CDR3 is CASSLEGGRDYEQYF. CDR3 DNA: TGTGCCAGCAGCTTAGAGGGCGGGAGAGATTACGAGCAGTACTTC.

There are a few counts of this clonotype. The chain joins TRBV14 to TRBJ1-2; no definite D call. V dropped 0 bases and J dropped 5 bases, with 7 bases sitting between them. CDR1 and CDR2 from the germline V gene are SGHDN and FVKESK. CDR3 length: 13 amino acids. For the CDR3, the DNA is TGTGCCAGCAGCCAAGACAGGACTTATGGCTACACCTTC. It yields the protein CASSQDRTYGYTF.

The sample holds many counts of this clonotype. The genes are TRBV2 and TRBJ2-2, with 8 bases that match TRBD1. Germline values: CDR1 SNHLY, CDR2 FYNNEI. There are 15 residues in the CDR3. V lost 4 bases and J lost 4; bases outside the gene matches: 5. CDR3 in DNA: TGTGCCAGCAGTGTACCAGGGGGCGGCACCGGGGAGCTGTTTTTT. Translation: CASSVPGGGTGELFF.

In its sample, this clonotype was seen a few times. This chain links TRBV7-3 with TRBJ2-2, with 7 positions matching TRBD2. This CDR3 region has 17 residues. With V trimmed by 1 base and J by 0 bases, 5 bases remained unmatched. CDR1 SGHTA and CDR2 FQGTGA come from the germline V gene. The CDR3 nucleotides read TGTGCCAGCAGCTTAAGTCCGAGCGGGACGAACACCGGGGAGCTGTTTTTT. This translates into CASSLSPSGTNTGELFF.

The sample holds a few counts of this clonotype. V is TRBV29-1 and J is TRBJ2-2; D call uncertain. The CDR3 totals 15 residues. V dropped 2 bases and J dropped 1 base, with 11 bases sitting between them. Germline CDR1 is SQVTM and CDR2 is ANQGSEA. The CDR3 here is CSVELAALNTGELFF. In DNA, the CDR3 is TGCAGCGTTGAATTGGCGGCTTTGAACACCGGGGAGCTGTTTTTT.

This clonotype has a handful of counts. The CDR3 is CASSQYPSEETQYF. The CDR3 nucleotides are TGTGCCAGCAGTCAATATCCATCGGAGGAGACCCAGTACTTC. This chain connects TRBV7-9 to TRBJ2-5, with unresolved D. With 6 bases removed from V and 5 bases from J, the gap between germline ends came to 16 bases. The CDR3 extends over 14 amino acids. The germline gives CDR1 SEHNR, CDR2 FQNEAQ (reference sequence).

In this sample, this clonotype turned up a few times. This chain uses TRBV12-3 or TRBV12-4 with TRBJ1-2; 10 bases agree with TRBD1. The CDR3 is 15 residues long. V lost 6 bases and J lost 8; bases outside the gene matches: 12. The CDR3 spells CASSSAGTGDRGYTF. CDR3 nucleotide sequence: TGTGCCAGCAGCTCTGCCGGGACAGGGGATAGGGGCTACACCTTC.

Note on this clonotype: Possible read error: a much larger clone is one base away. The rearrangement uses TRBV19 and TRBJ1-1; TRBD1 is a possible D gene (5 bases). CDR1 is LNHDA and CDR2 is SQIVND in the germline V gene (reference sequence). The CDR3 has 15 amino acids. This CDR3 is CASSRGVLMNTDAFF. The CDR3 region has the DNA TGTGCCAGTAGTCGAGGGGTCCTCATGAACACTGATGCTTTCTTT. Full variable domain (rest looked up from reference TRBV19 and TRBJ1-1): DGGITQSPKYLFRKEGQNVTLSCEQNLNHDAMYWYRQDPGQGLRLIYYSQIVNDFQKGDIAEGYSVSREKKESFPLTVTSAQKNPTAFYLCASSRGVLMNTDAFFGQGTRLTVV.

This clonotype was found many times. The junction differs from germline at one of its ends, possibly a read error. The chain has TRBV30 and TRBJ2-7, with TRBD1 identical over 7 bases. CDR1 and CDR2 from the germline V gene are GTSNPN and SVGIG (reference sequence). The CDR3 consists of 14 residues. In nucleotides, the CDR3 is TGTGCCTGGAGAACAGGGGACCTCTCCCACGAGCAGTACTTC. Amino acids: CAWRTGDLSHEQYF.

This clonotype was picked up a small number of times. The chain is built from TRBV5-1 and TRBJ1-4, with TRBD1 matching 7 bases. V trimming: 0 bases; J trimming: 7 bases; junction bases outside the gene matches: 6. This CDR3 is built from 15 residues. Germline CDR1 SGHRS, CDR2 YFSETQ. The CDR3 reads CASSLGHRGSEKLFF. CDR3 DNA: TGCGCCAGCAGCTTGGGCCACAGGGGCTCTGAAAAACTGTTTTTT.

The genes are TRBV20-1 and TRBJ2-6, with TRBD1 matching over 9 bases. The CDR3 is 17 amino acids. Germline V gene data show CDR1 as DFQATT and CDR2 as SNEGSKA (reference sequence). V was pared by 2 bases and J by 3 bases, with 8 bases of the junction left unmatched. The CDR3 here is CSARSLGQGFGANVLTF. CDR3 DNA sequence: TGCAGTGCTAGATCGTTGGGACAGGGTTTTGGGGCCAACGTCCTGACTTTC.

The chain has TRBV7-9 and TRBJ2-1; 7 bases agree with TRBD1. The junction had 6 bases not matched to a gene; V was cut back by 5 bases and J by 8 bases. This CDR3 is 13 amino acids long. Germline V gene data show CDR1 as SEHNR and CDR2 as FQNEAQ (reference sequence). As DNA, the CDR3 is TGTGCCAGCAGCAGTAGACAGGGCTATGAGCAGTTCTTC. It translates to CASSSRQGYEQFF.

This clonotype was detected many times. The chain recombines TRBV10-3 with TRBJ1-1; D might be TRBD1 (5 bases). The length of the CDR3 is 17 residues. V gave up 10 bases and J gave up 0 bases, with 24 bases separating them. The germline V gene has CDR1 ENHRY and CDR2 SYGVKD. The chain's CDR3 is CASLEVGAGIMNTEAFF. CDR3 coding DNA: TGTGCCAGCCTGGAGGTCGGGGCAGGCATTATGAACACTGAAGCTTTCTTT.

About this clonotype: This likely comes from a read error, as the CDR3 has no conserved phenylalanine or tryptophan at its end. The chain is built from TRBV5-1 and TRBJ2-1; D remains ambiguous. The length of the CDR3 is 15 residues. V lost 2 bases and J 2 bases, leaving 11 bases between the germline ends. Per germline, CDR1 SGHRS and CDR2 YFSETQ. CDR3 sequence: CASSLGRQPYNEQFS. The CDR3 DNA reads as TGCGCCAGCAGCTTAGGGCGACAACCCTACAATGAGCAGTTCTCC.

The chain links TRBV7-9 to TRBJ2-3; TRBD1 might be the D (6 bases). CDR1 is SEHNR and CDR2 is FQNEAQ in the germline V gene (reference sequence). The CDR3 is 15 residues long. Trimming stripped 1 base from V and 0 bases from J, with 8 bases between. CDR3 DNA sequence: TGTGCCAGCAGCTTAGTGACAGGTAGCACAGATACGCAGTATTTT. Translated: CASSLVTGSTDTQYF.

At least ten counts were recorded for this clonotype. This chain joins TRBV24-1 and TRBJ2-1; TRBD2 aligns across 9 bases. The CDR3 runs to 15 residues. Germline V lookup: CDR1 KGHDR, CDR2 SFDVKD. The V and J ends lost 3 bases and 3 bases, in that order; junction bases with no gene match: 2. The CDR3 here is CATSDPSGIYNEQFF. The CDR3 bases are TGTGCCACCAGTGATCCTAGCGGGATCTACAATGAGCAGTTCTTC.

The rearrangement links TRBV3-1 to TRBJ1-5; D is unresolved. The CDR3 spans 17 residues. The germline gives CDR1 LGHDT, CDR2 YNNKEL (reference sequence). Trimming took off 0 bases at V and 1 base at J, with 13 bases between the two ends. CDR3 nucleotides: TGTGCCAGCAGCCAAGAAGAGGACCCACTAAGCAATCAGCCCCAGCATTTT. This codes for CASSQEEDPLSNQPQHF.